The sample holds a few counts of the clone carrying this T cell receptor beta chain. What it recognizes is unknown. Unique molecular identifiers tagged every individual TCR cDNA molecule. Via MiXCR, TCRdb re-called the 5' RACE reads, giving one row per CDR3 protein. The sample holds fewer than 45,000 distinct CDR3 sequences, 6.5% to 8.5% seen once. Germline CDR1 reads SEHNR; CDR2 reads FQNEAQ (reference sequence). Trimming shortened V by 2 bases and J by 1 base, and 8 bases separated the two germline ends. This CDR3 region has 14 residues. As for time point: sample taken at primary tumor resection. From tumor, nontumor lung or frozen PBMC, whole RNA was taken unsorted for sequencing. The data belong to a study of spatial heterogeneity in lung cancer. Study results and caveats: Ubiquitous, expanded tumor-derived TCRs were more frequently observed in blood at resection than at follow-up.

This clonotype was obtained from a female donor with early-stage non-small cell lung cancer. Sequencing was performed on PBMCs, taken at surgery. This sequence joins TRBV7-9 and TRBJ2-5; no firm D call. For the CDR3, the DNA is TGTGCCAGCAGCTTATACGAGTTCCAAGAGACCCAGTACTTC. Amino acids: CASSLYEFQETQYF.